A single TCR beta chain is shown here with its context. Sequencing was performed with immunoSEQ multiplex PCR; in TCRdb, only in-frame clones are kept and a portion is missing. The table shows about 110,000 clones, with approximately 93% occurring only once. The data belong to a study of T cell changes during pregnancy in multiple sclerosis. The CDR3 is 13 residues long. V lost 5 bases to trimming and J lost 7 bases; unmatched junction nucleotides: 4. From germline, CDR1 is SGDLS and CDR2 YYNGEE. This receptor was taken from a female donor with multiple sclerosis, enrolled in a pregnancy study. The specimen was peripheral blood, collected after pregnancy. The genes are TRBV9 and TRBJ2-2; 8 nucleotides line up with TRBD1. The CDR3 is CASSQQGGGELFF. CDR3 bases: TGTGCCAGCAGTCAACAGGGGGGCGGGGAGCTGTTTTTT. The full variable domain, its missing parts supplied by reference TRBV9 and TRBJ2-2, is DSGVTQTPKHLITATGQRVTLRCSPRSGDLSVYWYQQSLDQGLQFLIQYYNGEERAKGNILERFSAQQFPDLHSELNLSSLELGDSALYFCASSQQGGGELFFGEGSRLTVL.